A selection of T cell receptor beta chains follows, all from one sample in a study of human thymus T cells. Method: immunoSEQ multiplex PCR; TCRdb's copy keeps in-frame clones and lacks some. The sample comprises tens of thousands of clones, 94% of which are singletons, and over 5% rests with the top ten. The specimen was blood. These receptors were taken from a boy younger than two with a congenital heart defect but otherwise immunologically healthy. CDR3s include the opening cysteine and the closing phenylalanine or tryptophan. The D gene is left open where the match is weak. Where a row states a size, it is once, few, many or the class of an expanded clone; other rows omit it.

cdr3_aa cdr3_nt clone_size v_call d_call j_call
CASSLAGLGAEAFF TGTGCCAGCAGCTTAGCGGGGCTGGGGGCGGAAGCTTTCTTT NA TRBV7-2 NA TRBJ1-1
CASSYQGFGTEAFF TGTGCCAGCAGCTACCAGGGATTTGGCACTGAAGCTTTCTTT NA TRBV7-2 NA TRBJ1-1
CASSTLTGMETQYF TGTGCCAGCAGCACCCTCACAGGGATGGAGACCCAGTACTTC NA TRBV7-9 NA TRBJ2-5
CASSFTAETQYF TGTGCCAGCAGCTTTACAGCAGAGACCCAGTACTTC NA TRBV11-3 NA TRBJ2-5
CASSFWLAANEQFF TGTGCCAGCAGCTTCTGGTTAGCGGCTAATGAGCAGTTCTTC NA TRBV11-2 NA TRBJ2-1
CASSELGGTVENIQYF TGTGCCAGCAGTGAATTAGGAGGGACAGTTGAAAACATTCAGTACTTC NA TRBV25-1 NA TRBJ2-4
CASSPELRFRRTDTQYF TGCGCCAGCAGCCCCGAGCTCCGGTTTAGAAGGACAGATACGCAGTATTTT NA TRBV4-1 NA TRBJ2-3
CASSKLEGETQYF TGTGCCAGCAGCAAGCTGGAGGGGGAGACCCAGTACTTC NA TRBV21-1 NA TRBJ2-5
CASSPLAGGKETQYF TGTGCCAGCTCACCACTAGCGGGAGGGAAAGAGACCCAGTACTTC NA TRBV18 TRBD2 TRBJ2-5
CASSDRRGGLIPNTEAFF TGTGCCAGCAGTGATCGAAGGGGGGGATTGATACCGAACACTGAAGCTTTCTTT NA TRBV25-1 NA TRBJ1-1
CASNGAAKETQYF TGTGCCAGTAACGGGGCGGCTAAAGAGACCCAGTACTTC NA TRBV19 NA TRBJ2-5
CASENFSGANVLTF TGTGCCAGCGAGAATTTCTCTGGGGCCAACGTCCTGACTTTC NA TRBV7-9 NA TRBJ2-6
CASSQDEGTGYYGYTF TGTGCCAGCAGCCAAGATGAAGGGACAGGCTATTATGGCTACACCTTC NA TRBV4-2 TRBD1 TRBJ1-2
CASSLGLYEQYF TGTGCCAGCAGTTTAGGACTCTACGAGCAGTACTTC NA TRBV28 NA TRBJ2-7
CASKKGTANTEAFF TGTGCCAGCAAGAAGGGGACCGCGAACACTGAAGCTTTCTTT once TRBV6-4 NA TRBJ1-1
CASSPGQGVRTEAFF TGTGCCAGCAGCCCCGGACAGGGGGTAAGGACTGAAGCTTTCTTT once TRBV7-9 TRBD1 TRBJ1-1
CASSTGPGELFF TGCGCCAGCAGCACAGGGCCCGGGGAGCTGTTTTTT NA TRBV10-2 NA TRBJ2-2
CSAASPHEQYF TGCAGTGCCGCCTCACCCCACGAGCAGTACTTC NA TRBV20-1 NA TRBJ2-7
CASSLATDSYEQYF TGCGCCAGCAGCTTGGCCACCGACTCCTACGAGCAGTACTTC few TRBV5-1 NA TRBJ2-7
CASSLVRPADTQYF TGTGCCAGCAGCTTGGTGAGACCCGCAGATACGCAGTATTTT NA TRBV5-6 NA TRBJ2-3
CASSLLSPPGSEQYF TGTGCCAGCAGTTTATTGTCACCACCCGGTAGCGAGCAGTACTTC NA TRBV27 NA TRBJ2-7
CASSQVVRGGKEQFF TGCGCCAGCAGCCAAGTCGTACGGGGGGGGAAAGAGCAGTTCTTC NA TRBV4-1 TRBD2 TRBJ2-1
CASRPVGSDTQYF TGTGCCAGCAGACCGGTAGGATCAGATACGCAGTATTTT NA TRBV14 NA TRBJ2-3
CASSKSGTSGGGTDTQYF TGTGCCAGCAGCAAATCCGGGACTAGCGGGGGGGGCACAGATACGCAGTATTTT NA TRBV7-9 TRBD2 TRBJ2-3
CASSPPGAGRETQYF TGTGCCAGCAGCCCCCCCGGGGCCGGGAGGGAGACCCAGTACTTC NA TRBV5-4 TRBD2 TRBJ2-5
CSVDRANTEAFF TGCAGCGTCGACAGGGCGAACACTGAAGCTTTCTTT NA TRBV29-1 TRBD1 TRBJ1-1
CASSQERTGRFGYTF TGCGCCAGCAGCCAAGAGCGCACAGGGAGGTTTGGCTACACCTTC NA TRBV4-3 NA TRBJ1-2
CASSRRTATNEKLFF TGTGCCAGCTCACGCCGGACAGCAACTAATGAAAAACTGTTTTTT NA TRBV18 NA TRBJ1-4
CASSVGTSGTFSTDTQYF TGTGCCAGCAGCGTAGGAACTAGCGGGACCTTCAGCACAGATACGCAGTATTTT NA TRBV9 TRBD2 TRBJ2-3